Detailed here is one TCR beta chain. Assay used: immunoSEQ multiplex PCR; TCRdb lists only in-frame clones, some missing. The sample lists about half a million clones; 70% to 80% were seen once. This sample was taken from a study of shared clonotypes between healthy human individuals. This clonotype was obtained from a woman aged 35 to 49 in good health. Some clones in this sample may be carry-over from other donors' samples. Sequencing was done on a sample of PBMCs.

The CDR3 nucleotides are TGTGCCAGCACTCGGGGACTAGCCCTACAGGCGCAGTATTTT. This translates into CASTRGLALQAQYF. The chain combines TRBV9 with TRBJ2-3; 9 bases align to TRBD2. The CDR3 has 14 amino acids. Per the germline V gene, CDR1 is SGDLS and CDR2 is YYNGEE. Unmatched junction bases numbered 12, after V lost 6 bases and J lost 10 bases.